This entry is about one TCR beta chain. Its antigen is undetermined. This specimen belongs to a study of T cells in Graves' hyperthyroidism and ophthalmopathy. TCR beta CDR3 regions were amplified from RNA. TCR CDR3 underwent first-round RT-PCR with the HTBI primer set. MiXCR, run by TCRdb on the multiplex PCR reads, gives a single entry per CDR3 protein. The data show about 570,000 distinct CDR3 sequences, with 46% seen just once and around 20% held by the top ten. General study findings and limits: Through a model of 13 V-J features, ophthalmopathy was separated from stable hyperthyroidism.

Germline V gene data show CDR1 as SGDLS and CDR2 as YYNGEE. V was pared by 4 bases and J by 12 bases, with 10 bases of the junction left unmatched. The CDR3 spans 14 residues. Sequencing was carried out using peripheral blood or thyroid tissue (not recorded which). The V call is TRBV9, the J call TRBJ1-6; 7 bases fit TRBD1. This sequence originates from an adult woman with Graves' disease, either hyperthyroidism or ophthalmopathy (not recorded which). CDR3 in amino acids: CASSPGTALQPLHF. DNA for the CDR3: TGTGCCAGCAGCCCCGGGACAGCCCTCCAACCCCTCCACTTT.